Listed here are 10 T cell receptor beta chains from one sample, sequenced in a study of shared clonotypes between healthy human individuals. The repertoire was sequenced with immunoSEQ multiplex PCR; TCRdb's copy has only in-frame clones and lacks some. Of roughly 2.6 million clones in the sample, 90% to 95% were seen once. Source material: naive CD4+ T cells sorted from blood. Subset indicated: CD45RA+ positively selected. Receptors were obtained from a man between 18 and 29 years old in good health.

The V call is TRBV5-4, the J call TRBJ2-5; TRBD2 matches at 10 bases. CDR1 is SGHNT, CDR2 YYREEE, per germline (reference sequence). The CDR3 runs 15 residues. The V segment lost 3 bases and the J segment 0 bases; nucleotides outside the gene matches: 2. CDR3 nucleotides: TGTGCCAGCAGCTCAGGACTAGCGGACCAAGAGACCCAGTACTTC. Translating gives CASSSGLADQETQYF.

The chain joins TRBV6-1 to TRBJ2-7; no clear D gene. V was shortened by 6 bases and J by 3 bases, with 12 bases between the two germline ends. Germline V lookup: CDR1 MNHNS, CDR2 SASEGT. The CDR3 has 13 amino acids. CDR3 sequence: CASRAWTGYEQYF. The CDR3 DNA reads TGTGCCAGCAGGGCCTGGACGGGCTACGAGCAGTACTTC.

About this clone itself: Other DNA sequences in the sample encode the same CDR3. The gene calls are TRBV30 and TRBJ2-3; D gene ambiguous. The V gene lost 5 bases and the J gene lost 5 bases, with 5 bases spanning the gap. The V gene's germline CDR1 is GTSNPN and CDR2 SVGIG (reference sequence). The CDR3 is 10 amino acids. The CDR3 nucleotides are TGTGCCTGGGGCCGAGATACGCAGTATTTT. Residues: CAWGRDTQYF.

CDR3 region: CASSEGTGLRSYNEQFF. CDR3 bases: TGTGCCAGCTCGGAAGGGACAGGGTTAAGGTCCTACAATGAGCAGTTCTTC. This chain joins TRBV18 and TRBJ2-1, with 9 bases identical to TRBD1. V gave up 6 bases and J gave up 1 base; unmatched junction bases: 10. Per the germline V gene, CDR1 is KGHSH and CDR2 is LQKENI. This CDR3 region has 17 residues.

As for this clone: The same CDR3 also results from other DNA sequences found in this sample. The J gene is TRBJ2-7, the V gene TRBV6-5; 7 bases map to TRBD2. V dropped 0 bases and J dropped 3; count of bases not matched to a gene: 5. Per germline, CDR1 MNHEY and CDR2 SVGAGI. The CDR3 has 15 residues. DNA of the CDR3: TGTGCCAGCAGTTACTCTGGCGGGAGTAGCTACGAGCAGTACTTC. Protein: CASSYSGGSSYEQYF.

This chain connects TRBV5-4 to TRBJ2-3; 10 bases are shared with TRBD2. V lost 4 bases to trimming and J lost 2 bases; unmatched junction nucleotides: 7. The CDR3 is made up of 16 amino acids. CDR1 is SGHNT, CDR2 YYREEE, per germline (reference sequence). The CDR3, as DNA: TGTGCCAGCAGCGAGGGGACTAGCGAGTACACAGATACGCAGTATTTT. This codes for CASSEGTSEYTDTQYF. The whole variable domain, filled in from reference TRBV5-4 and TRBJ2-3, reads ETGVTQSPTHLIKTRGQQVTLRCSSQSGHNTVSWYQQALGQGPQFIFQYYREEENGRGNFPPRFSGLQFPNYSSELNVNALELDDSALYLCASSEGTSEYTDTQYFGPGTRLTVL.

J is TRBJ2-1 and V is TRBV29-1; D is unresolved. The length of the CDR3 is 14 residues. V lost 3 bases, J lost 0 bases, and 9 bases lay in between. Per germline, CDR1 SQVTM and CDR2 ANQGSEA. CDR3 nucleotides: TGCAGCGTTGAGAGTCTGTACTCCTACAATGAGCAGTTCTTC. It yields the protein CSVESLYSYNEQFF.

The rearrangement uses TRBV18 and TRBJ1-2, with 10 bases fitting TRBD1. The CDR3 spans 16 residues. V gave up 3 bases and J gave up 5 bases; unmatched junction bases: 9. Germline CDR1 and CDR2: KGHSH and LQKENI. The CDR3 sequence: CASSPPTPGQGYGYTF. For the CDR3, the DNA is TGTGCCAGCTCACCCCCCACCCCGGGACAGGGGTATGGCTACACCTTC. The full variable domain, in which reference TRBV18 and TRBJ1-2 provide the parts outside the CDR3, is NAGVMQNPRHLVRRRGQEARLRCSPMKGHSHVYWYRQLPEEGLKFMVYLQKENIIDESGMPKERFSAEFPKEGPSILRIQQVVRGDSAAYFCASSPPTPGQGYGYTFGSGTRLTVV.

CDR3 protein: CASSPSSGKHNEQFF. The CDR3, as DNA: TGTGCCAGCAGCCCATCTAGCGGGAAGCACAATGAGCAGTTCTTC. The chain carries TRBV2 and TRBJ2-1, with 9 nucleotides matching TRBD2. CDR1 and CDR2 from the germline V gene are SNHLY and FYNNEI. This CDR3 region has 15 residues. Trimming removed 6 bases from V and 5 bases from J; junction bases left unmatched: 8.

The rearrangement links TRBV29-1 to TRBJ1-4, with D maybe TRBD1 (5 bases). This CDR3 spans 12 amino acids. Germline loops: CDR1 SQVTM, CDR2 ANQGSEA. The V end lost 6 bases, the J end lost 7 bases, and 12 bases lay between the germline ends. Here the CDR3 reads CSVLTGGEKLFF. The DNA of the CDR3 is TGCAGCGTCCTTACTGGGGGTGAAAAACTGTTTTTT.